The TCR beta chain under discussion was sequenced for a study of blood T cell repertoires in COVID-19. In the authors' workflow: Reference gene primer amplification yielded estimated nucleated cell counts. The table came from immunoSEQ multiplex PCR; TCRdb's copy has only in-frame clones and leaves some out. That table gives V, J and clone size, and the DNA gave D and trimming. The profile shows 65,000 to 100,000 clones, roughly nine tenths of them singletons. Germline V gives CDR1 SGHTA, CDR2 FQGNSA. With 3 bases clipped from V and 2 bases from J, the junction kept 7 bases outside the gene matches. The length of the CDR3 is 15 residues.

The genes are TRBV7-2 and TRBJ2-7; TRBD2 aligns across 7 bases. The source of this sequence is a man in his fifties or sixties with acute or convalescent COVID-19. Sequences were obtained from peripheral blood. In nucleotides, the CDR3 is TGTGCCAGCAGCTTTCCGGGACGGGAGGCCTACGAGCAGTACGTC. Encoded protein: CASSFPGREAYEQYV.